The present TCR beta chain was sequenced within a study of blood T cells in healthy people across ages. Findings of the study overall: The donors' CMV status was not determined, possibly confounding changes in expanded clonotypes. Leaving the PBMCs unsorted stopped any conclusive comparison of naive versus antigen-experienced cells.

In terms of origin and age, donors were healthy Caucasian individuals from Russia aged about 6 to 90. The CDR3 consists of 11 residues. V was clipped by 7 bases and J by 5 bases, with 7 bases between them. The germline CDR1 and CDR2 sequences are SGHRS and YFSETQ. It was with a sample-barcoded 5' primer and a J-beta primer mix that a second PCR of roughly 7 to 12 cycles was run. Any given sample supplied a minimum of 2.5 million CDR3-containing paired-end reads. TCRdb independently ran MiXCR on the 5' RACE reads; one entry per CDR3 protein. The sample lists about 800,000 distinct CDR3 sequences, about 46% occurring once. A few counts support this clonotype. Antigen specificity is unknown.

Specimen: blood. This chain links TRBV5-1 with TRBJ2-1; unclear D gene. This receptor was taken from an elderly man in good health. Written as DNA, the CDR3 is TGCGCCAGCGGCGTAAACAATGAGCAGTTCTTC. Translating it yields CASGVNNEQFF.